These 17 T cell receptor beta chains share one sample of origin, sequenced in a study of T cell responses to AZD1222 COVID-19 vaccine. Here immunoSEQ multiplex PCR was the method, and the copy in TCRdb shows in-frame clones only, minus some. The repertoire holds under 150,000 clones, with about 90% as singletons. Sequences were derived from peripheral blood, sampled 28 days after the second AZD1222 dose. The receptors shown here come from an adult who received the AZD1222 COVID-19 vaccine.

The rearrangement links TRBV9 to TRBJ1-2, with TRBD1 matching 10 bases. From germline, CDR1 is SGDLS and CDR2 YYNGEE. V trimming: 0 bases; J trimming: 6 bases; junction bases outside the gene matches: 2. CDR3 length equals 14 residues. CDR3 sequence: CASSVGTGGHGYTF. The CDR3 DNA follows: TGTGCCAGCAGCGTAGGGACAGGGGGTCATGGCTACACCTTC.

The rearrangement links TRBV6-2 or TRBV6-3 to TRBJ1-2; D remains ambiguous. The CDR3 runs to 12 residues. Germline CDR1 MNHEY, CDR2 SVGEGT. The V end lost 5 bases, the J end lost 8 bases, and 12 bases lay between the germline ends. The CDR3 DNA follows: TGTGCCAGCAGTCGGAGCCGGTGGGGCTACACCTTC. Protein product: CASSRSRWGYTF.

V usage is TRBV14 and J usage is TRBJ2-7; 9 bases line up with TRBD1. Germline values: CDR1 SGHDN, CDR2 FVKESK. The J segment lost 6 bases and the V segment lost 4 bases, leaving 10 bases of the junction unmatched. The CDR3 extends over 15 amino acids. The CDR3 region is CASSPLRQGGLEQYF. DNA of the CDR3: TGTGCCAGCAGCCCCCTTAGACAGGGGGGGCTCGAGCAGTACTTC.

The chain joins TRBV10-3 to TRBJ1-4, with D unclear. The CDR3 runs 13 residues. Germline V gene lookup returns CDR1 ENHRY and CDR2 SYGVKD. V dropped 10 bases and J dropped 3 bases, with 12 bases sitting between them. CDR3: CATQDWSNEKLFF. The DNA for the CDR3 is TGTGCCACTCAGGATTGGTCTAATGAAAAACTGTTTTTT.

The genes are TRBV7-6 and TRBJ1-5, with a weak D call TRBD1 (5 bases). V shed 4 bases and J shed 6 bases, with 10 bases lying between them. The CDR3 runs to 13 residues. The germline CDR1 and CDR2 sequences are SGHVS and FNYEAQ. Here the CDR3 DNA reads TGTGCCAGCAGCTCTCAGGGTGGTCAGCCCCAGCATTTT. Translation: CASSSQGGQPQHF.

The chain has TRBV21-1 and TRBJ1-5. TRBV21-1 is labeled a pseudogene. The CDR3 contains 15 residues. This CDR3 is CASSNEGVGNQPQHF. CDR3 coding DNA: TGTGCCAGCAGCAACGAAGGTGTTGGCAATCAGCCCCAGCATTTT.

This rearrangement joins TRBV6-4 to TRBJ2-2, with D tentatively TRBD1 (6 bases). Trimming shortened V by 4 bases and J by 6 bases, and 12 bases separated the two germline ends. Germline assignment: CDR1 MRHNA and CDR2 SNTAGT. This CDR3 spans 14 amino acids. CDR3 amino acids: CASSGGHGAGELFF. The DNA of the CDR3 is TGTGCCAGCAGTGGGGGACACGGGGCCGGGGAGCTGTTTTTT.

The chain employs TRBV6-2 or TRBV6-3 and TRBJ2-7, with TRBD2 identical over 11 bases. After removal of 2 bases from V and 2 bases from J, the junction contained 2 bases not matched to a gene. The CDR3 totals 15 residues. CDR1 MNHEY and CDR2 SVGEGT come from the germline V gene. Here the CDR3 reads CASSYGTSGTYEQYF. CDR3 DNA sequence: TGTGCCAGCAGTTACGGGACTAGCGGAACCTACGAGCAGTACTTC.

By frequency in the sample, this clone is medium-sized. The V gene is TRBV27, the J gene TRBJ1-2; 8 bases map to TRBD1. The CDR3 has 14 amino acids. Germline V CDR1 and CDR2: MNHEY, SMNVEV (reference sequence). V shed 5 bases and J 0 bases; nucleotides not matched to a gene: 2. The CDR3 coding sequence is TGTGCCAGCAGTACACAGGGGGCTAACTATGGCTACACCTTC. Encoded protein: CASSTQGANYGYTF.

The J gene is TRBJ1-1, the V gene TRBV12-1. TRBV12-1 has pseudogene status. CDR3 length: 14 amino acids. The CDR3 nucleotides are TGTGCCAGCAGCCACTCGAACGGAAACTTTGAAGCTTTCTTT. Translation gives CASSHSNGNFEAFF.

The chain combines TRBV3-1 (or the pseudogene TRBV3-2) with TRBJ1-4; D is unclear. V gave up 0 bases and J gave up 8 bases, with 13 bases separating them. This CDR3 spans 15 amino acids. Germline V gene data show CDR1 as LGHDT and CDR2 as YNNKEL (reference sequence). The CDR3 region is CASSQDRVRQEKLFF. In DNA form, the CDR3 reads TGTGCCAGCAGCCAAGATAGGGTAAGGCAGGAAAAACTGTTTTTT.

As to this clone: The junction departs from the called germline gene at one end, perhaps through a read error. The chain employs TRBV2 and TRBJ1-2, with TRBD1 matching over 12 bases. The V gene's germline CDR1 is SNHLY and CDR2 FYNNEI. The CDR3 is made up of 12 amino acids. CDR3 loop: CASSGDRGPLIF. Here the CDR3 DNA reads TGTGCCAGCAGCGGGGACAGGGGGCCCCTTATATTC.

The chain couples TRBV28 to TRBJ1-1; 9 bases agree with TRBD1. Germline CDR1 and CDR2: MDHEN and SYDVKM. The CDR3 runs 15 residues. The V segment lost 5 bases and the J segment 1 base; nucleotides outside the gene matches: 5. Here the CDR3 reads CASSMLGQGNTEAFF. In DNA form, the CDR3 reads TGTGCCAGCAGTATGCTGGGACAGGGGAACACTGAAGCTTTCTTT.

This rearrangement joins TRBV29-1 to TRBJ2-7; 8 nucleotides align to TRBD1. From germline, CDR1 is SQVTM and CDR2 ANQGSEA. V lost 4 bases to trimming and J lost 0 bases; unmatched junction nucleotides: 23. CDR3 length: 20 amino acids. The CDR3 region has the DNA TGCAGCGTTGGCGGGGCCAGGGGGCCATCTTGGACGGGGGCCTCCTACGAGCAGTACTTC. It codes for CSVGGARGPSWTGASYEQYF.

The chain couples TRBV9 to TRBJ2-5; 8 bases map to TRBD2. Germline V gene data show CDR1 as SGDLS and CDR2 as YYNGEE. The CDR3 totals 15 residues. V dropped 4 bases and J dropped 4; count of bases not matched to a gene: 9. The CDR3 protein is CASSIRGLAGETQYF. The CDR3 DNA follows: TGTGCCAGCAGCATCCGAGGACTAGCTGGAGAGACCCAGTACTTC. Supplemented by reference TRBV9 and TRBJ2-5, the full variable domain reads DSGVTQTPKHLITATGQRVTLRCSPRSGDLSVYWYQQSLDQGLQFLIQYYNGEERAKGNILERFSAQQFPDLHSELNLSSLELGDSALYFCASSIRGLAGETQYFGPGTRLLVL.

The chain joins TRBV19 to TRBJ2-7; D is perhaps TRBD1 (6 bases). Trimming left V 3 bases short and J 3 bases short, with 9 bases between. The CDR3 is 13 amino acids. Looked up from germline, CDR1 is LNHDA and CDR2 is SQIVND (reference sequence). CDR3 protein: CASSMDRRYEQYF. The DNA of the CDR3 is TGTGCCAGTAGTATGGACAGACGCTACGAGCAGTACTTC.

This chain joins TRBV19 and TRBJ2-1; TRBD2 might be the D (6 bases). The CDR3 consists of 15 residues. The V end was cut by 3 bases, the J end by 4 bases, with 13 bases between. The germline CDR1 and CDR2 sequences are LNHDA and SQIVND (reference sequence). Written as DNA, the CDR3 is TGTGCCAGTAGTATCACGGGGGAGCTATACAATGAGCAGTTCTTC. Encoded protein: CASSITGELYNEQFF.